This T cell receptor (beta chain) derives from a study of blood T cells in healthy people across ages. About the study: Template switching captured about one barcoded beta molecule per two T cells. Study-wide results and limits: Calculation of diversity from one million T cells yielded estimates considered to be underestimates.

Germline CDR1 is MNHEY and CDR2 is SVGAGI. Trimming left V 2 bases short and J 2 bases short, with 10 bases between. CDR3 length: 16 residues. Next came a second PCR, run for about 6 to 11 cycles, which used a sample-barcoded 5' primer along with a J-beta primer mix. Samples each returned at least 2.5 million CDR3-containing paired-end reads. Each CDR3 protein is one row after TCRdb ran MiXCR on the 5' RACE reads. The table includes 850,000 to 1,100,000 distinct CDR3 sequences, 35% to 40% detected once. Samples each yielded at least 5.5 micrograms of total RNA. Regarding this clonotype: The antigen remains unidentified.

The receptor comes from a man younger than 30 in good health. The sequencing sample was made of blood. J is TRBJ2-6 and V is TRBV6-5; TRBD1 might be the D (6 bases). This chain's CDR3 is CASSYTTGAGANVLTF. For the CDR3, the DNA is TGTGCCAGCAGTTACACGACAGGCGCTGGGGCCAACGTCCTGACTTTC.